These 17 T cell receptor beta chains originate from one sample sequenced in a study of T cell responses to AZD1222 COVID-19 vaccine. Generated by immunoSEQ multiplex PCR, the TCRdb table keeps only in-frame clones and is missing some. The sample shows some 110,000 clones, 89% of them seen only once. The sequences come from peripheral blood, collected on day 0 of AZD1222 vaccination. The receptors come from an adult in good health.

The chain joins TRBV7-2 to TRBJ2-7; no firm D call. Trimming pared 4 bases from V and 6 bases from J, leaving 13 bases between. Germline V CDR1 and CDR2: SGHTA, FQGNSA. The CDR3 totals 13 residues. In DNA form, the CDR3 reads TGTGCCAGCAGCTGGCTACGAGCCGGCGAGCAGTACTTC. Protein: CASSWLRAGEQYF.

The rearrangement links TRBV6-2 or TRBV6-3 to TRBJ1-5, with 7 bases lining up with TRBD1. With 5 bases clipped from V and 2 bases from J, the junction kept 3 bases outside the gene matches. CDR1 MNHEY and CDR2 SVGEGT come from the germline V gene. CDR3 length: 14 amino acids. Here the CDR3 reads CASSSTGGNQPQHF. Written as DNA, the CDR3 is TGTGCCAGCAGTAGCACAGGGGGCAATCAGCCCCAGCATTTT.

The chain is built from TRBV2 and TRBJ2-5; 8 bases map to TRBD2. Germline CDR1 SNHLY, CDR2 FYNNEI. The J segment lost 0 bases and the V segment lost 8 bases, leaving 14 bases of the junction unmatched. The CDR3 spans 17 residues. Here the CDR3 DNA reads TGTGCCAGCCCTCAAACCGGGGGGGTTTCGTACCAAGAGACCCAGTACTTC. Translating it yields CASPQTGGVSYQETQYF. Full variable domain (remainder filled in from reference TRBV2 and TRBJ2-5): EPEVTQTPSHQVTQMGQEVILRCVPISNHLYFYWYRQILGQKVEFLVSFYNNEISEKSEIFDDQFSVERPDGSNFTLKIRSTKLEDSAMYFCASPQTGGVSYQETQYFGPGTRLLVL.

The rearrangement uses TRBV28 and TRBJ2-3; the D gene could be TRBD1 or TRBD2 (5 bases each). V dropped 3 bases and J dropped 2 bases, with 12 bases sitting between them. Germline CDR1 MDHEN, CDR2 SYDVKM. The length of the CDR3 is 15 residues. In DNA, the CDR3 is TGTGCCAGCAGTTTTCAGAGGGGAATCACAGATACGCAGTATTTT. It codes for CASSFQRGITDTQYF.

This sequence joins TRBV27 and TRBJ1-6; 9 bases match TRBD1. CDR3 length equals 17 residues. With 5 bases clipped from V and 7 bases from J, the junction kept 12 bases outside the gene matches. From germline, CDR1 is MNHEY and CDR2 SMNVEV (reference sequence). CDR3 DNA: TGTGCCAGCAGTGACAGGGGACAGGGAGGCCAAAATTCACCCCTCCACTTT. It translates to CASSDRGQGGQNSPLHF.

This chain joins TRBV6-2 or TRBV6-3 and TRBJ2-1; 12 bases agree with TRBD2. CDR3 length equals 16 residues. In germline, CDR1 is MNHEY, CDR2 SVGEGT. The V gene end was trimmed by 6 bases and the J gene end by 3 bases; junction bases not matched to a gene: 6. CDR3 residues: CASSSLAGGSYNEQFF. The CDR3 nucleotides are TGTGCCAGCAGCTCCCTAGCGGGGGGGAGCTACAATGAGCAGTTCTTC.

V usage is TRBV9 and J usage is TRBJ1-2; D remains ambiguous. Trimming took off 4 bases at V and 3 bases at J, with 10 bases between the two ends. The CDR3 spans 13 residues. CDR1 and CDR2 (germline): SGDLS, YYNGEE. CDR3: CASSTPPDYGYTF. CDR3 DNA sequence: TGTGCCAGCAGCACCCCCCCTGACTATGGCTACACCTTC.

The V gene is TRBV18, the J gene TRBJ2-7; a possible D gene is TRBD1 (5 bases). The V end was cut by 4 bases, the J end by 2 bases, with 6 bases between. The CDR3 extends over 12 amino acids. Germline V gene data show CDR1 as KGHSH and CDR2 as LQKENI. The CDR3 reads CASSQGTYEQYF. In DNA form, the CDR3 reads TGTGCCAGCTCACAGGGGACCTACGAGCAGTACTTC.

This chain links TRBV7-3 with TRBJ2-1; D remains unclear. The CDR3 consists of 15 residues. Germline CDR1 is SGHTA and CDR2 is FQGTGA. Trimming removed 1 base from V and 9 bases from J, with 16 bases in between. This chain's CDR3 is CASSLMGEVVGEQFF. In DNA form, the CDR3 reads TGTGCCAGCAGCTTAATGGGTGAGGTAGTTGGTGAGCAGTTCTTC.

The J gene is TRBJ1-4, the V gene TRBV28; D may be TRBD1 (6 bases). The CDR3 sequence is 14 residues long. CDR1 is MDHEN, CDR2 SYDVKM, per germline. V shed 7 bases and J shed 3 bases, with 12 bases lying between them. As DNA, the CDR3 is TGTGCCAGCAAAAGGGGGACACCTAATGAAAAACTGTTTTTT. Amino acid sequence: CASKRGTPNEKLFF.

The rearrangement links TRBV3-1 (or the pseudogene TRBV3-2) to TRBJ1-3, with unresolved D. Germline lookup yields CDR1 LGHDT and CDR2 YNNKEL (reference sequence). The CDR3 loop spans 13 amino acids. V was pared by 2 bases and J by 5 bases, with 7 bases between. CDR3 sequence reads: CASSQMERNTIYF. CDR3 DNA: TGTGCCAGCAGCCAAATGGAAAGAAACACCATATATTTT.

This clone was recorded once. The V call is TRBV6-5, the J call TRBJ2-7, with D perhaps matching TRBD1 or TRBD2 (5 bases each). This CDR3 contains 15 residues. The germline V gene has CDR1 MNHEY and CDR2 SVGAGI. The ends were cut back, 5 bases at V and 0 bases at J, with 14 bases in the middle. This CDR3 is CASSTGTPPSYEQYF. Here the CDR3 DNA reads TGTGCCAGCAGTACCGGGACCCCTCCCTCCTACGAGCAGTACTTC.

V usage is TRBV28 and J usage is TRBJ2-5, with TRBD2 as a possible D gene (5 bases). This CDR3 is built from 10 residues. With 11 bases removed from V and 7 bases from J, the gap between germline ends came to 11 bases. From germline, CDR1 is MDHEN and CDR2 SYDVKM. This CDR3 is CAGGSPTQYF. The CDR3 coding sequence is TGTGCCGGAGGCAGTCCGACCCAGTACTTC.

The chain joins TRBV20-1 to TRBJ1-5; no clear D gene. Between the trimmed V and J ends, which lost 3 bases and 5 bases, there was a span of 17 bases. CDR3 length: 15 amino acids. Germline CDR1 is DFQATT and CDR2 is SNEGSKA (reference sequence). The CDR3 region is CSASPQTRPYQPQHF. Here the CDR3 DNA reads TGCAGTGCTAGTCCGCAGACCCGTCCCTATCAGCCCCAGCATTTT.

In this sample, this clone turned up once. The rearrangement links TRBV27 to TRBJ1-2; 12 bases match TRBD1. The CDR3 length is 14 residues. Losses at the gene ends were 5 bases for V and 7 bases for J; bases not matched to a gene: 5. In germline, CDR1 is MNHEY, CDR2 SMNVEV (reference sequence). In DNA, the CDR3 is TGTGCCAGCAGTCGCGGGACAGGGGGCTTTGGCTACACCTTC. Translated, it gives CASSRGTGGFGYTF.

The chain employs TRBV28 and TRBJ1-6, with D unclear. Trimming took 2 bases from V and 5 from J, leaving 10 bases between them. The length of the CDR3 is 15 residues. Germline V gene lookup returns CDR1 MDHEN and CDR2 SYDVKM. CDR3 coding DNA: TGTGCCAGCAGTTTAGGAACAGTTAATAATTCACCCCTCCACTTT. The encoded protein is CASSLGTVNNSPLHF. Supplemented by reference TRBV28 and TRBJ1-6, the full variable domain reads DVKVTQSSRYLVKRTGEKVFLECVQDMDHENMFWYRQDPGLGLRLIYFSYDVKMKEKGDIPEGYSVSREKKERFSLILESASTNQTSMYLCASSLGTVNNSPLHFGNGTRLTVT.

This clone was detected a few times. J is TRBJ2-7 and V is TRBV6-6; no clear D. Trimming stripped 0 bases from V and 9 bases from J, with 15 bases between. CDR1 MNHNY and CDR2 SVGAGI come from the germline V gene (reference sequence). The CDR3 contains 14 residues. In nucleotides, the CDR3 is TGTGCCAGCAGTTACTCCGGCGTTCTAGGCGGGCAGTACTTC. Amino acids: CASSYSGVLGGQYF.